By sample share, the clone carrying this TCR beta chain is medium-sized (0.01 to 0.1%). Looked up from germline, CDR1 is LNHDA and CDR2 is SQIVND (reference sequence). Trimming took 7 bases from V and 11 from J, leaving 14 bases between them. CDR3 size: 12 residues. The data stem from a study of OX40 agonist ivuxolimab in advanced cancers. Libraries were prepared by immunoSEQ multiplex PCR; TCRdb keeps only in-frame clonotypes and omits some of them. The table includes about 71,000 clones, less than 90% detected once. The sequencing here drew on CD4+ or CD8+ T cells sorted from blood, taken in a trial of the OX40 agonist ivuxolimab. This clonotype originated in an adult with an advanced solid tumor such as melanoma, head and neck, liver or kidney cancer. The rearrangement uses TRBV19 and TRBJ1-4, with D unresolved. This chain's CDR3 is CASTPSGSKLFF. The DNA of the CDR3 is TGTGCCAGTACCCCCTCGGGAAGCAAACTGTTTTTT.